These 24 T cell receptor beta chains originate from one sample sequenced in a study of Ad26.COV2.S vaccination and SARS-CoV-2 variants. Profiled with immunoSEQ multiplex PCR; TCRdb holds only in-frame clones, not every one. The sample lists over 300,000 clones, around 82% occurring once. Documented treatment: some 20 received Ad26.COV2.S at low or high dose, single or two shots; about 5 received placebo; per-sample allocation not given. The investigators took samples on day 63 after the first vaccine or placebo injection. Specimen: peripheral blood, collected in a trial of Ad26.COV2.S vaccine versus placebo. The receptors derive from a person aged 18-60 years who received the Ad26.COV2.S COVID-19 vaccine or a placebo.

The count of this clone is one. The chain is built from TRBV6-5 and TRBJ2-7, with a tentative D call TRBD2 (5 bases). The CDR3 has 13 amino acids. Trimming shortened V by 6 bases and J by 3 bases, and 12 bases separated the two germline ends. The V gene's germline CDR1 is MNHEY and CDR2 SVGAGI. DNA of the CDR3: TGTGCCAGCAGAAAAGGACTTGACTACGAGCAGTACTTC. As protein: CASRKGLDYEQYF.

The V and J genes are TRBV30 and TRBJ2-1; D is ambiguous. Germline V CDR1 and CDR2: GTSNPN, SVGIG (reference sequence). The CDR3 runs to 13 residues. Trimming took off 5 bases at V and 1 base at J, with 9 bases between the two ends. Written as DNA, the CDR3 is TGTGCCTGGGACCTGACTTCCTACAATGAGCAGTTCTTC. Translation gives CAWDLTSYNEQFF.

V usage is TRBV11-2 and J usage is TRBJ2-1; perhaps TRBD1 as D (5 bases). The V gene's germline CDR1 is SGHAT and CDR2 FQNNGV. This CDR3 comprises 17 residues. The V and J ends lost 2 bases and 0 bases respectively, with 14 bases between them. DNA of the CDR3: TGTGCCAGCAGCTTACCCTGGACAAGGAGCTCCTACAATGAGCAGTTCTTC. Its translation: CASSLPWTRSSYNEQFF.

V and J are TRBV11-2 and TRBJ2-3, with 7 nucleotides matching TRBD1. V was clipped by 4 bases and J by 2 bases; unmatched bases: 9. Germline V lookup: CDR1 SGHAT, CDR2 FQNNGV. This CDR3 is 16 amino acids long. The CDR3 DNA reads TGTGCCAGCAGCTCCGGACAGGTTACTACCACAGATACGCAGTATTTT. Its translation is CASSSGQVTTTDTQYF.

The V and J genes are TRBV11-3 and TRBJ2-7; D not certain. From germline, CDR1 is SGHNT and CDR2 YENEEA. Between the trimmed V and J ends, which lost 4 bases and 0 bases, there was a span of 7 bases. This CDR3 has 13 amino acids. CDR3 sequence (DNA): TGTGCCAGCAGCTCCCCGGCCTCCTACGAGCAGTACTTC. Its protein product is CASSSPASYEQYF. The full variable domain, completed using reference TRBV11-3 and TRBJ2-7, is EAGVVQSPRYKIIEKKQPVAFWCNPISGHNTLYWYLQNLGQGPELLIRYENEEAVDDSQLPKDRFSAERLKGVDSTLKIQPAELGDSAVYLCASSSPASYEQYFGPGTRLTVT.

As to this clone: The identical CDR3 is also encoded by other nucleotide sequences in the sample. The rearrangement uses TRBV5-1 and TRBJ2-3; 7 bases align to TRBD1. V shed 3 bases and J 1 base; nucleotides not matched to a gene: 2. The V gene's germline CDR1 is SGHRS and CDR2 YFSETQ. The CDR3 length is 14 residues. This CDR3 reads CASSSTGGTDTQYF. The CDR3 DNA reads as TGCGCCAGCAGCTCTACAGGGGGCACAGATACGCAGTATTTT. The variable domain in full, completed from reference TRBV5-1 and TRBJ2-3, reads KAGVTQTPRYLIKTRGQQVTLSCSPISGHRSVSWYQQTPGQGLQFLFEYFSETQRNKGNFPGRFSGRQFSNSRSEMNVSTLELGDSALYLCASSSTGGTDTQYFGPGTRLTVL.

This clone was picked up one time. V is TRBV3-1 (or the pseudogene TRBV3-2) and J is TRBJ1-1; maybe TRBD1 (5 bases). There are 15 residues in the CDR3. Germline CDR1 and CDR2: LGHDT and YNNKEL (reference sequence). Deletions cut 1 base from V and 0 bases from J, with 9 bases between. CDR3 region: CASSQGGAVNTEAFF. CDR3 DNA sequence: TGTGCCAGCAGCCAAGGTGGGGCGGTGAACACTGAAGCTTTCTTT.

The rearrangement uses TRBV30 and TRBJ1-4; no clear D. This CDR3 has 13 residues. Looked up from germline, CDR1 is GTSNPN and CDR2 is SVGIG (reference sequence). The ends were cut back, 4 bases at V and 4 bases at J, with 10 bases in the middle. CDR3 bases: TGTGCCTGGACCCCCAGGCTTAATGAAAAACTGTTTTTT. Translating gives CAWTPRLNEKLFF.

This clone was observed a handful of times. The chain uses TRBV29-1 and TRBJ1-2; no reliable D call. The CDR3 totals 14 residues. Trimming removed 6 bases from V and 4 bases from J, with 18 bases in between. Germline V gene data show CDR1 as SQVTM and CDR2 as ANQGSEA. The chain's CDR3 is CSVESAIDFYGYTF. CDR3 DNA: TGCAGCGTCGAGTCGGCGATTGACTTCTATGGCTACACCTTC.

The chain couples TRBV27 to TRBJ2-2; the D is unclear. Germline CDR1 is MNHEY and CDR2 is SMNVEV (reference sequence). Trimming removed 5 bases at V and 5 bases at J, with 3 bases between. The CDR3 has 11 amino acids. CDR3 DNA sequence: TGTGCCAGCAGTCTGACCGGGGAGCTGTTTTTT. Protein: CASSLTGELFF.

The rearrangement links TRBV2 to TRBJ1-2, with TRBD1 matching 7 bases. Looked up from germline, CDR1 is SNHLY and CDR2 is FYNNEI. This CDR3 region has 14 residues. The J segment lost 8 bases and the V segment lost 7 bases, leaving 13 bases of the junction unmatched. The CDR3 loop reads CASTEGRGRVGYTF. Here the CDR3 DNA reads TGTGCCAGCACCGAGGGCAGGGGGAGGGTCGGCTACACCTTC.

This clone was observed once. V is TRBV9 and J is TRBJ2-5; D is unclear. The V gene lost 0 bases and the J gene lost 2 bases, with 14 bases spanning the gap. This CDR3 is built from 16 residues. Germline CDR1 and CDR2: SGDLS and YYNGEE. Here the CDR3 DNA reads TGTGCCAGCAGCGTAGAAGATGGACGGATACAAGAGACCCAGTACTTC. Protein: CASSVEDGRIQETQYF.

The V call is TRBV18, the J call TRBJ2-6; D is perhaps TRBD1 (6 bases). The CDR3 is made up of 14 amino acids. Per germline, CDR1 KGHSH and CDR2 LQKENI. The V end was cut by 4 bases, the J end by 2 bases, with 6 bases between. CDR3 coding DNA: TGTGCCAGCTCACAGGGGGCTGGGGCCAACGTCCTGACTTTC. Translating it yields CASSQGAGANVLTF.

The chain employs TRBV29-1 and TRBJ2-1; 7 bases map to TRBD2. The CDR3 extends over 14 amino acids. In germline, CDR1 is SQVTM, CDR2 ANQGSEA. This CDR3 is CSARASGLNNEQFF. The CDR3 DNA reads as TGCAGTGCCAGGGCTAGCGGTCTTAACAATGAGCAGTTCTTC.

The chain has TRBV2 and TRBJ2-5; D is perhaps TRBD2 (6 bases). V was shortened by 4 bases and J by 5 bases, with 14 bases between the two germline ends. CDR1 is SNHLY, CDR2 FYNNEI, per germline. The CDR3 sequence is 14 residues long. CDR3 sequence reads: CASSVAEGWETQYF. In nucleotides, the CDR3 is TGTGCCAGCAGTGTGGCGGAGGGGTGGGAGACCCAGTACTTC.

The chain carries TRBV25-1 and TRBJ2-1; D is perhaps TRBD1 (6 bases). Germline loops: CDR1 MGHDK, CDR2 SYGVNS. The V end was cut by 7 bases, the J end by 10 bases, with 17 bases between. The CDR3 covers 13 residues. The CDR3: CASTRGGEPEQFF. Here the CDR3 DNA reads TGTGCCAGCACCCGAGGGGGTGAGCCCGAGCAGTTCTTC.

This clone was found once. The chain uses TRBV5-5 and TRBJ2-7; 14 bases line up with TRBD2. After removal of 4 bases from V and 4 bases from J, the junction contained 7 bases not matched to a gene. Germline V gene sequence: CDR1 SGHKS, CDR2 YYEKEE (reference sequence). The length of the CDR3 is 16 residues. CDR3 sequence: CASSPGLAGVLYEQYF. In DNA, the CDR3 is TGTGCCAGCAGCCCGGGACTAGCGGGAGTTTTGTACGAGCAGTACTTC.

The J gene is TRBJ2-1, the V gene TRBV12-3 or TRBV12-4; D not certain. The CDR3 has 12 amino acids. V gave up 7 bases and J gave up 4 bases, with 8 bases separating them. The CDR3 region is CASNSIYNEQFF. In DNA form, the CDR3 reads TGTGCCAGCAATAGCATTTACAATGAGCAGTTCTTC.

The rearrangement joins TRBV7-9 to TRBJ2-4, with 7 nucleotides matching TRBD1. J lost 6 bases, V lost 5 bases, and 13 bases had no gene match. The germline V gene encodes CDR1 SEHNR and CDR2 FQNEAQ (reference sequence). The CDR3 totals 16 residues. The CDR3 DNA is TGTGCCAGCAGCAACGGGACAGTTTCTCGGAGAAACATTCAGTACTTC. Its translation: CASSNGTVSRRNIQYF. The full variable domain, its missing parts supplied by reference TRBV7-9 and TRBJ2-4, is DTGVSQNPRHKITKRGQNVTFRCDPISEHNRLYWYRQTLGQGPEFLTYFQNEAQLEKSRLLSDRFSAERPKGSFSTLEIQRTEQGDSAMYLCASSNGTVSRRNIQYFGAGTRLSVL.

This clone was found a few times. The chain couples TRBV4-3 to TRBJ2-3, with 10 nucleotides matching TRBD1. Germline CDR1 is LGHNA and CDR2 is YSLEER. This CDR3 region has 15 residues. Trimming took 3 bases from V and 5 from J; bases not matched to a gene: 5. DNA for the CDR3: TGCGCCAGCAGCCATCACCGGGACAGGGGAGATACGCAGTATTTT. Its translation: CASSHHRDRGDTQYF.

The chain uses TRBV7-2 and TRBJ2-5; TRBD1 aligns across 7 bases. CDR1 is SGHTA and CDR2 is FQGNSA in the germline V gene. CDR3 length: 15 residues. V shed 5 bases and J 2 bases; nucleotides not matched to a gene: 8. This CDR3 reads CASSRKTGEQETQYF. The CDR3 nucleotides read TGTGCCAGCAGCCGGAAAACAGGGGAACAAGAGACCCAGTACTTC.

The chain recombines TRBV7-6 with TRBJ1-2; a possible D gene is TRBD1 (6 bases). Germline CDR1 is SGHVS and CDR2 is FNYEAQ. The V and J ends lost 3 bases and 0 bases respectively, with 14 bases between them. This CDR3 spans 16 amino acids. The CDR3 nucleotides read TGTGCCAGCAGCTTTAGTCCAGGGGAGTCTAACTATGGCTACACCTTC. Protein product: CASSFSPGESNYGYTF.

The chain uses TRBV27 and TRBJ1-6; 8 nucleotides agree with TRBD1. V dropped 2 bases and J dropped 9; count of bases not matched to a gene: 6. The CDR3 has 15 amino acids. CDR1 and CDR2 from the germline V gene are MNHEY and SMNVEV (reference sequence). The CDR3 DNA sequence: TGTGCCAGCAGTTTAAGACAGGGGACCGCTTCACCCCTCCACTTT. Translation gives CASSLRQGTASPLHF.

CDR3 loop: CASSLDRGGSPLHF. For the CDR3, the DNA is TGCGCCAGCAGCTTGGACAGGGGAGGATCACCCCTCCACTTT. The J gene is TRBJ1-6, the V gene TRBV5-1; 7 bases are shared with TRBD1. Per the germline V gene, CDR1 is SGHRS and CDR2 is YFSETQ. The CDR3 is 14 residues long. Unmatched junction bases numbered 4, after V lost 0 bases and J lost 10 bases.